This T cell receptor (beta chain) was sequenced in a study of blood T cell repertoires in COVID-19. Across the whole study: Samples of COVID-19 (acute and convalescent) were obtained from the United States, Italy and Spain.

Data came from immunoSEQ multiplex PCR; TCRdb stores just in-frame clones and leaves some out. This sample has more than 200,000 clones, with around nine tenths found just once. Per germline, CDR1 DFQATT and CDR2 SNEGSKA (reference sequence). Trimming removed 3 bases at V and 7 bases at J, with 6 bases between. The CDR3 covers 11 residues. Sequences were obtained from peripheral blood. The chain joins TRBV20-1 to TRBJ1-4; D not resolved. This clonotype was sampled from a woman aged 55-70 years with acute or convalescent COVID-19. The CDR3 DNA reads as TGCAGTGCTAGCCCCGTTGAAAAACTGTTTTTT. Translated, it gives CSASPVEKLFF.